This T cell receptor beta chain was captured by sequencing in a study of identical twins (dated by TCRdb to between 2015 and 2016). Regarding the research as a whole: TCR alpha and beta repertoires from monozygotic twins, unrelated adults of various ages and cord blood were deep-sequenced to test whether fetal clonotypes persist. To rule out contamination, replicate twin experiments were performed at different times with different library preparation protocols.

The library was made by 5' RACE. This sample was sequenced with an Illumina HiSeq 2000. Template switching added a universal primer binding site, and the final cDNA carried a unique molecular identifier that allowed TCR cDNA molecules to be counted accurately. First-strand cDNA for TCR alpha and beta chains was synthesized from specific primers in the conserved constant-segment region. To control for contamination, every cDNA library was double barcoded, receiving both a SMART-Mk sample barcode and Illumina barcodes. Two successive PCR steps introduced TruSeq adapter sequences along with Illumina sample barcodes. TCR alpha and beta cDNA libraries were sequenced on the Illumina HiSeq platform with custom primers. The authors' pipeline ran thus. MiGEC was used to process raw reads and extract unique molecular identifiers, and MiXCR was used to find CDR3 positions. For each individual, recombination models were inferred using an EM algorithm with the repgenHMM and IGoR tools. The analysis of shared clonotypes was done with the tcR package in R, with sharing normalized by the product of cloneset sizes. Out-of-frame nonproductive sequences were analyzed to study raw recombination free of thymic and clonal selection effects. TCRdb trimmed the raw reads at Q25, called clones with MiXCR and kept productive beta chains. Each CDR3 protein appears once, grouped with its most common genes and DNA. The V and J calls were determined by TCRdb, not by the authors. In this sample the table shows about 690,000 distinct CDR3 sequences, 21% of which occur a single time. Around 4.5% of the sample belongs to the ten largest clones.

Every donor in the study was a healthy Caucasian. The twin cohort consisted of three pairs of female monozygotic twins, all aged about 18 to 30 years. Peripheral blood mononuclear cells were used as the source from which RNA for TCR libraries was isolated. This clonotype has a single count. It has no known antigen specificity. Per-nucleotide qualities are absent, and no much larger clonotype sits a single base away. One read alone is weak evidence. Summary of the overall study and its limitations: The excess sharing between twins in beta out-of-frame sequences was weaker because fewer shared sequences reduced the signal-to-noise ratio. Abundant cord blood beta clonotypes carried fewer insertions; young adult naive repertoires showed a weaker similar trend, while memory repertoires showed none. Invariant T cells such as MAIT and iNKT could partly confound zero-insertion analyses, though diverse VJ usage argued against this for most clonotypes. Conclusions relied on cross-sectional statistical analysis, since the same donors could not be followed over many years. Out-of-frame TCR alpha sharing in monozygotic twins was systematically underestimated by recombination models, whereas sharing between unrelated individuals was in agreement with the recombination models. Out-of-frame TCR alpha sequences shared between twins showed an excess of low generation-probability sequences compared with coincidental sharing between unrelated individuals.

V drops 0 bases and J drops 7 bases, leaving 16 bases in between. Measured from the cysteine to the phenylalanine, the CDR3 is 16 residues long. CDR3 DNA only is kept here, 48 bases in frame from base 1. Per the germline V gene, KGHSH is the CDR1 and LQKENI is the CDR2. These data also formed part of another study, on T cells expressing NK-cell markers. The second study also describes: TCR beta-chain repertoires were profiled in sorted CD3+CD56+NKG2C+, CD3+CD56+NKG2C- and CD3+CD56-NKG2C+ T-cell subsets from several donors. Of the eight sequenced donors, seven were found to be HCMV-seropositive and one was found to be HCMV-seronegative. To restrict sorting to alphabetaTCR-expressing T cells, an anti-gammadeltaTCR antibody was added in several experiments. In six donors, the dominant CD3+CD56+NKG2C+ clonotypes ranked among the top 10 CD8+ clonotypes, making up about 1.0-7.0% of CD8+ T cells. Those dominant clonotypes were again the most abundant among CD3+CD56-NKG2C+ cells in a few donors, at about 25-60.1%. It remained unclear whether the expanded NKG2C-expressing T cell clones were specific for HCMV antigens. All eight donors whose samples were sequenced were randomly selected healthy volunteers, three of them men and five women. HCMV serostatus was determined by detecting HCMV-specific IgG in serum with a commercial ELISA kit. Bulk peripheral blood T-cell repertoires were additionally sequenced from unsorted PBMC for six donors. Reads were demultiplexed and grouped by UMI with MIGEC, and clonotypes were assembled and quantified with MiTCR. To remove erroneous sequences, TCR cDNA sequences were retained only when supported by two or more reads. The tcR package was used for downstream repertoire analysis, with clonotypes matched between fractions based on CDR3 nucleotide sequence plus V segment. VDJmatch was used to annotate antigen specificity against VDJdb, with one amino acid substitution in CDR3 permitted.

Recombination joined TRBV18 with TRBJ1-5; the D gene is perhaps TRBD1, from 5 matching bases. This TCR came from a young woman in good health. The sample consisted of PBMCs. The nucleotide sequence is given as TGTGCCAGCTCACCACCGAGTCGGGCGGCAGGGCAGCCCCAGCATTTT. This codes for CASSPPSRAAGQPQHF.